This T cell receptor (beta chain) was obtained from a study of OX40 agonist ivuxolimab in advanced cancers. At the level of the study: All patients had ivuxolimab intravenously every 2 weeks at 0.01 to 10 mg/kg. Study outcomes and limitations: Blood T cells, both CD4+ and CD8+, expanded clonally by week 6 at 0.1 to 3.0 mg/kg. Expanded clones tended on average to be more numerous among CD8+ T cells than CD4+. In the 0.1-3.0 mg/kg groups, partial responders showed among the lowest expansion.

Only in-frame clones appear in the TCRdb table, and some are missing; sequencing was by immunoSEQ multiplex PCR. This sample has about 11,000 clones, with 70% to 80% found just once. V shed 0 bases, J shed 8 bases, and the junction held 8 bases outside the gene matches. The CDR3 loop spans 16 amino acids. Germline loops: CDR1 LGHNA, CDR2 YNFKEQ. As for this clone: Its antigen is unidentified.

The material sequenced was CD4+ or CD8+ T cells sorted from blood, taken in a trial of the OX40 agonist ivuxolimab. The sequence was collected from an adult with an advanced solid tumor such as melanoma, head and neck, liver or kidney cancer. The chain recombines TRBV4-2 with TRBJ2-1; 9 bases map to TRBD2. The CDR3 DNA sequence: TGTGCCAGCAGCCAAGATGCGGCGGGGGGGCCGGATGAGCAGTTCTTC. Translating gives CASSQDAAGGPDEQFF.